This T cell receptor beta chain was found in a study of regulatory T cells in long-lasting Graves disease. The CDR3 sequence is 14 residues long. CDR1 and CDR2 (germline): MDHEN, SYDVKM. Losses at the gene ends were 6 bases for V and 0 bases for J; bases not matched to a gene: 2. Relying on iRepertoire HTBI primers and Arm-PCR of CDR3 regions, the team built TCR beta libraries. TCRdb redid the calling of the multiplex PCR reads with MiXCR, one entry per CDR3 protein. This table holds some 450,000 distinct CDR3 sequences, roughly 17% found once. This clonotype came up many times. Noted time point: newly diagnosed GD, antithyroid drugs for less than 3 months. RNA isolated from PBMCs was used to make the TCR library. Peripheral blood, around 9 milliliters of it, was drawn into EDTA tubes. The data also belong to a second study, concerning T cells in Graves' hyperthyroidism and ophthalmopathy. As that report states: Exclusion followed for patients with uncontrolled infection, other autoimmune disease, pregnancy or lactation.

The chain carries TRBV28 and TRBJ2-7; TRBD2 aligns across 10 bases. Sequences were derived from peripheral blood mononuclear cells (PBMCs), sampled at new diagnosis, from a patient treated with antithyroid drugs. The sequence derives from a woman aged 30 to 39 with Graves disease. The CDR3 here is CASRGLAISYEQYF. In nucleotides, the CDR3 is TGTGCCAGCAGGGGACTAGCGATCTCCTACGAGCAGTACTTC.